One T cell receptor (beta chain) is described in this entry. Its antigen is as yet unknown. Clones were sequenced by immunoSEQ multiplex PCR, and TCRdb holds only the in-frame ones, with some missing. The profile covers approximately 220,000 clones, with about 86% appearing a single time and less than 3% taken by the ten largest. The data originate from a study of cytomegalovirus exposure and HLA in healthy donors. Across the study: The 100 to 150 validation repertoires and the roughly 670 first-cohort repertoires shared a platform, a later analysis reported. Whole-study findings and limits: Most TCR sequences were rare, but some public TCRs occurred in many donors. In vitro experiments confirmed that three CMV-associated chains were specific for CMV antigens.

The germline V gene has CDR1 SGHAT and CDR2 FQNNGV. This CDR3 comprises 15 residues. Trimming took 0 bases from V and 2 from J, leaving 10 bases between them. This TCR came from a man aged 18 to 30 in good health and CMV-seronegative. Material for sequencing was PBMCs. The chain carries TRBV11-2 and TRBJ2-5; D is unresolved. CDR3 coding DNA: TGTGCCAGCAGCTTAGAACTGAGTGATCAAGAGACCCAGTACTTC. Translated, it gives CASSLELSDQETQYF.